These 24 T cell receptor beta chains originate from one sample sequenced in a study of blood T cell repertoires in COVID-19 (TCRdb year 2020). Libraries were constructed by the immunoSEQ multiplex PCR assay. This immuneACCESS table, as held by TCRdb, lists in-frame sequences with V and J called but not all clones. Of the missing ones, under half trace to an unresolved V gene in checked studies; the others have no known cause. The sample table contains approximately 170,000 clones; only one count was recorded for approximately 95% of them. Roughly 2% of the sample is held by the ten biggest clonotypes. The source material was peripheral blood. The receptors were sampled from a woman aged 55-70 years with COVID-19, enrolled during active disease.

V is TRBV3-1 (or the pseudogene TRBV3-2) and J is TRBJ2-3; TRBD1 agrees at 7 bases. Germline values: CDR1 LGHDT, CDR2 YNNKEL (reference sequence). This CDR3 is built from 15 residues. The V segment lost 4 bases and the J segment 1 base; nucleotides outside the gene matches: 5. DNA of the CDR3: TGTGCCAGCAGCCCCCCAGGGGGAGGCACAGATACGCAGTATTTT. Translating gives CASSPPGGGTDTQYF.

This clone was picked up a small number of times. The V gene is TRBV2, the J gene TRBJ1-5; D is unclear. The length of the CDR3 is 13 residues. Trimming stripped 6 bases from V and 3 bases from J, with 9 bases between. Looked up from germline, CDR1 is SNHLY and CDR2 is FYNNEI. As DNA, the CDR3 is TGTGCCAGCAGAGTGGGCCTCAATCAGCCCCAGCATTTT. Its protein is CASRVGLNQPQHF.

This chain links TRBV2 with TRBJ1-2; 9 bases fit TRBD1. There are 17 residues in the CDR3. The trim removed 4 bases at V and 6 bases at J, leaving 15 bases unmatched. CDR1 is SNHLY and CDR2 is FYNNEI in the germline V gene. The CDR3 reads CASSARDRVALVDGYTF. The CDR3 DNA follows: TGTGCCAGCAGTGCTAGGGACAGGGTAGCGTTGGTAGATGGCTACACCTTC.

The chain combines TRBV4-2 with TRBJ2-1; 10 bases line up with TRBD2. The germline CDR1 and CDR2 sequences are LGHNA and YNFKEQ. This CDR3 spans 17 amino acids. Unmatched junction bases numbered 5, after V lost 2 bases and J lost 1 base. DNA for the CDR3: TGTGCCAGCAGCCAACTAAATAGCGGGGGGTCCTACAATGAGCAGTTCTTC. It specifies CASSQLNSGGSYNEQFF.

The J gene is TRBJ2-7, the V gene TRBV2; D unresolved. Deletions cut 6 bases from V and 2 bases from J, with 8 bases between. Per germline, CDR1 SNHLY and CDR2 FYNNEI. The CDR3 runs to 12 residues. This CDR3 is CASSELAYEQYF. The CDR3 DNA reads TGTGCCAGCAGCGAGTTGGCCTACGAGCAGTACTTC. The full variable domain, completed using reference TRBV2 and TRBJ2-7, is EPEVTQTPSHQVTQMGQEVILRCVPISNHLYFYWYRQILGQKVEFLVSFYNNEISEKSEIFDDQFSVERPDGSNFTLKIRSTKLEDSAMYFCASSELAYEQYFGPGTRLTVT.

The CDR3 loop reads CASSSGQGGIRTAEAFF. In DNA, the CDR3 is TGTGCCAGCAGCTCAGGACAGGGGGGGATACGGACCGCTGAAGCTTTCTTT. J is TRBJ1-1 and V is TRBV7-9, with 10 bases matching TRBD1. The V and J ends lost 4 bases and 6 bases, in that order; junction bases with no gene match: 14. CDR1 is SEHNR, CDR2 FQNEAQ, per germline (reference sequence). The CDR3 covers 17 residues.

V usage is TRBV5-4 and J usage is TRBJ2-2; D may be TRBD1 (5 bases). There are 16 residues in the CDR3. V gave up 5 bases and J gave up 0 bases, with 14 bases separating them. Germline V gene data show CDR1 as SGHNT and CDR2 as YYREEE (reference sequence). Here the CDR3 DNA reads TGTGCCAGCAGAGGGGTACCAGGCTCGAACACCGGGGAGCTGTTTTTT. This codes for CASRGVPGSNTGELFF.

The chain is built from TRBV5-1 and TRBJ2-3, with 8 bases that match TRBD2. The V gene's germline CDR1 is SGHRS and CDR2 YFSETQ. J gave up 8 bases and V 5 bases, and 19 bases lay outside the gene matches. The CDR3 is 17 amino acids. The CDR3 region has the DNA TGCGCCAGCAGGCTTGGCGGGGGGCACGGTCGTGGAGCTACGCAGTATTTT. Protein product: CASRLGGGHGRGATQYF.

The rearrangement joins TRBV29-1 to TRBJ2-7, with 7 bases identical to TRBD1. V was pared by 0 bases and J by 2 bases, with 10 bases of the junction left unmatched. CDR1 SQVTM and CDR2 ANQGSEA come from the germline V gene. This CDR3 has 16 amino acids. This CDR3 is CSVEDPTGVNPYEQYF. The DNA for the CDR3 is TGCAGCGTTGAAGATCCAACAGGGGTTAACCCCTACGAGCAGTACTTC.

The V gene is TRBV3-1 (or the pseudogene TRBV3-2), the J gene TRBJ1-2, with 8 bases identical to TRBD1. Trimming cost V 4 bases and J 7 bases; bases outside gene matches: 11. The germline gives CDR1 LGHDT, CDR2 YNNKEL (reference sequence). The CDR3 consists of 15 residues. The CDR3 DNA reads TGTGCCAGCAGCCGAGGACAGGGCACAGGGGGTGGCTACACCTTC. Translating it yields CASSRGQGTGGGYTF.

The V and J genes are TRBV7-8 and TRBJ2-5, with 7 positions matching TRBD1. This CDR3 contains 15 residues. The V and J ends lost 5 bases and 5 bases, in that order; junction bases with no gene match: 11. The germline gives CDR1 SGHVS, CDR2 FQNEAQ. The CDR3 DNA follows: TGTGCCAGCAGCCGGCACTCCGGCAGGGGGGAGACCCAGTACTTC. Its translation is CASSRHSGRGETQYF. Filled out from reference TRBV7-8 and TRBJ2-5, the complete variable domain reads GAGVSQSPRYKVAKRGQDVALRCDPISGHVSLFWYQQALGQGPEFLTYFQNEAQLDKSGLPSDRFFAERPEGSVSTLKIQRTQQEDSAVYLCASSRHSGRGETQYFGPGTRLLVL.

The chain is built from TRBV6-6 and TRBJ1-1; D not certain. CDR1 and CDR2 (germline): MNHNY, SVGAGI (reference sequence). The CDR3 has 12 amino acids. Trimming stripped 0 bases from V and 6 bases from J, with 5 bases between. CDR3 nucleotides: TGTGCCAGCAGTTACTCGAGAGCTGAAGCTTTCTTT. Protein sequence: CASSYSRAEAFF.

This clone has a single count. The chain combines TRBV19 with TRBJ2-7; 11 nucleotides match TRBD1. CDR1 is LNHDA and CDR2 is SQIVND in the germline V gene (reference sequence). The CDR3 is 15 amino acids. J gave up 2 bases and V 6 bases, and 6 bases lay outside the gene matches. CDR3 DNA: TGTGCCAGTAGGGACCGGGACAGGGGGACCTACGAGCAGTACTTC. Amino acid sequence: CASRDRDRGTYEQYF.

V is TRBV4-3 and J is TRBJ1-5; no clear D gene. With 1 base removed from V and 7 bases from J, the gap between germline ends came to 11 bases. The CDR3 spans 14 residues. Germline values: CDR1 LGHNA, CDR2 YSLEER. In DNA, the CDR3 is TGCGCCAGCAGCCAAGGCCTATCGGGGCAGCCCCAGCATTTT. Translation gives CASSQGLSGQPQHF.

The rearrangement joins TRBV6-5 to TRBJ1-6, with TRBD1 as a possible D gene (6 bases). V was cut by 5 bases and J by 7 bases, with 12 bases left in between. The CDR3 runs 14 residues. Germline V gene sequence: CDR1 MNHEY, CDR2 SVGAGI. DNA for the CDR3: TGTGCCAGCAGTCGCGGGGGGCCCAATTCACCCCTCCACTTT. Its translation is CASSRGGPNSPLHF.

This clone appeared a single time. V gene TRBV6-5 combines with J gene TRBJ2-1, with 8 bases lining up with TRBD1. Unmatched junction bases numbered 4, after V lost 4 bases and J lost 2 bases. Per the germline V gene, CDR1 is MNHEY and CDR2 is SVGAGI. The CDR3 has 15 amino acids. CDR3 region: CASSSSGGTYNEQFF. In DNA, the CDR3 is TGTGCCAGCAGTTCCTCAGGGGGCACCTACAATGAGCAGTTCTTC.

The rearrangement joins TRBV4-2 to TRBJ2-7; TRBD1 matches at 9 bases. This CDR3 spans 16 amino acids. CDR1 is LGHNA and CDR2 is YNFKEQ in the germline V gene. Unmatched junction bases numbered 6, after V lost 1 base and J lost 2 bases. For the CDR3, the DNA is TGTGCCAGCAGCCAAGCGAGACAGGGGGGGGCCTACGAGCAGTACTTC. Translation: CASSQARQGGAYEQYF.

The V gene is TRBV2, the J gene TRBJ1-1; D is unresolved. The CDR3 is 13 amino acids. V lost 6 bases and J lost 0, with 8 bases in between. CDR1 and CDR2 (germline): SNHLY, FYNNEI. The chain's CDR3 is CASRQNMNTEAFF. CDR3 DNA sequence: TGTGCCAGCAGACAGAACATGAACACTGAAGCTTTCTTT.

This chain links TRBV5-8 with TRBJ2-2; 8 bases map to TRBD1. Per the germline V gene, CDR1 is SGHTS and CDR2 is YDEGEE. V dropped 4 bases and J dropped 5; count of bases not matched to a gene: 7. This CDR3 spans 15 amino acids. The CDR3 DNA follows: TGTGCCAGCAGCCACGGACAGGGCTGGACCGGGGAGCTGTTTTTT. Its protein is CASSHGQGWTGELFF.

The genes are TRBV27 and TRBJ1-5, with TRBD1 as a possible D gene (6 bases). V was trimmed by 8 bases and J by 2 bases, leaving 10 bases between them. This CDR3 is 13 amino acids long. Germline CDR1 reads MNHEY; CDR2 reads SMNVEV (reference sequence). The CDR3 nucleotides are TGTGCCAGCGGCGGGGGGCGCAATCAGCCCCAGCATTTT. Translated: CASGGGRNQPQHF.

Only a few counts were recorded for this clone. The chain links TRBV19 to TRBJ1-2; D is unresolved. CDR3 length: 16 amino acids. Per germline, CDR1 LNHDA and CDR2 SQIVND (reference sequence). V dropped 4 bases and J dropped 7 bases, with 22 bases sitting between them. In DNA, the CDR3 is TGTGCCAGTAGTACCCGGTCTGAATTACTTTCCGGTGGCTACACCTTC. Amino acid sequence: CASSTRSELLSGGYTF.

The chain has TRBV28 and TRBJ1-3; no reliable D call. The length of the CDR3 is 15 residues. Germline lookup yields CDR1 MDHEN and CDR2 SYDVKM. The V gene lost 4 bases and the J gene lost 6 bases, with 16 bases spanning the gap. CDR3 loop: CASSSEAYQANTIYF. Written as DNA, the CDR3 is TGTGCCAGCAGTTCGGAGGCATATCAAGCAAACACCATATATTTT.

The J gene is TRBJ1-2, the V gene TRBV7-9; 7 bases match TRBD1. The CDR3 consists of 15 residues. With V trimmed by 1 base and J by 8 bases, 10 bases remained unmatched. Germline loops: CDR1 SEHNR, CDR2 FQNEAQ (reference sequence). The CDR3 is CASSLEGGTVWGYTF. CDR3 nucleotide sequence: TGTGCCAGCAGCTTAGAAGGGGGGACAGTATGGGGCTACACCTTC.

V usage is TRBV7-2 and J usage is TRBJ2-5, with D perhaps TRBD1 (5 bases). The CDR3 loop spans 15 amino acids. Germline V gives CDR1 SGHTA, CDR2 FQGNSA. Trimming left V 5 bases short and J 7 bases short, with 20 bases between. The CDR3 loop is CASSTNTQGSRTQYF. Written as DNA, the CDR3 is TGTGCCAGCAGCACCAACACTCAGGGTTCAAGGACCCAGTACTTC.